This T cell receptor beta chain was identified in a study of blood T cells in healthy people across ages. Study summary: In model experiments, template switching was able to capture about one barcoded beta molecule for every two T cells that were present. Findings and limits, study-wide: Age advanced and TCR beta diversity per million T cells fell, roughly linearly.

Deletions cut 5 bases from V and 3 bases from J, with 13 bases between. CDR1 and CDR2 from the germline V gene are DFQATT and SNEGSKA (reference sequence). The CDR3 is made up of 13 amino acids. Together with a sample-barcoded 5' primer, a J-beta primer mix was included in a second PCR lasting roughly 7 to 11 cycles. Through a template-switch adaptor with 12 random nucleotides, each cDNA molecule received a tag. TCRdb ran MiXCR on the 5' RACE reads and lists one entry per CDR3 protein. The table has 600,000 to 650,000 distinct CDR3 sequences, 58% seen once. Remarks on this clonotype: Its antigen remains unidentified.

Sequenced: blood. The receptor comes from a man aged 55 to 70 in good health. The rearrangement links TRBV20-1 to TRBJ2-5; tentatively, D is TRBD2 (6 bases). Here the CDR3 reads CSAPSESKETQYF. The DNA of the CDR3 is TGCAGTGCTCCTAGCGAGTCAAAAGAGACCCAGTACTTC.